Shown below are 24 T cell receptor beta chains from a single sample sequenced in a study of blood T cells in healthy people across ages. A J-beta primer mix and a sample-barcoded 5' primer were used in a second PCR of roughly 6 to 11 cycles. TCRdb re-derived calls from the 5' RACE reads in MiXCR, one entry per CDR3 protein. The profile shows around 800,000 distinct CDR3 sequences, roughly 50% of them singletons. The sequencing sample was made of blood. These receptors originate from a man of 80 years or more in good health.

Points on this clonotype: Relative to the germline gene, one junction end is altered; a read error may explain this. As DNA, the CDR3 is TGCAGCGTTCGGTTTCTAGCGGGAGGTTACGAGCAGCACTTC. Translated: CSVRFLAGGYEQHF. This chain links TRBV29-1 with TRBJ2-7, with 11 bases identical to TRBD2. CDR3 length equals 14 residues. Germline assignment: CDR1 SQVTM and CDR2 ANQGSEA.

This rearrangement joins TRBV20-1 to TRBJ2-3; no reliable D call. V gave up 5 bases and J gave up 2 bases, with 8 bases separating them. CDR3 length: 12 amino acids. The germline CDR1 and CDR2 sequences are DFQATT and SNEGSKA (reference sequence). This chain's CDR3 is CSARKVTDTQYF. The DNA for the CDR3 is TGCAGTGCTCGGAAGGTCACAGATACGCAGTATTTT.

This clonotype turned up a few times. The rearrangement uses TRBV7-9 and TRBJ2-3, with 12 bases matching TRBD2. Germline CDR1 SEHNR, CDR2 FQNEAQ (reference sequence). The CDR3 spans 16 residues. The J segment lost 14 bases and the V segment lost 3 bases, leaving 15 bases of the junction unmatched. The CDR3 spells CASSLDATSGRRYAYF. As DNA, the CDR3 is TGTGCCAGCAGCTTGGACGCGACTAGCGGGAGAAGATACGCGTATTTT.

The table lists this clonotype with a few counts. The chain carries TRBV29-1 and TRBJ2-3, with 9 bases identical to TRBD2. CDR3 length equals 15 residues. Unmatched junction bases numbered 8, after V lost 3 bases and J lost 4 bases. Germline values: CDR1 SQVTM, CDR2 ANQGSEA. The CDR3 loop is CSVDSLAGPSDTQYF. CDR3 nucleotides: TGCAGCGTTGATTCGCTAGCGGGACCGTCAGATACGCAGTATTTT.

The chain joins TRBV18 to TRBJ2-1; tentatively, D is TRBD1 (5 bases). The CDR3 is 15 residues long. V shed 3 bases and J shed 4 bases, with 13 bases lying between them. Germline-derived CDR1 and CDR2 are KGHSH and LQKENI. In nucleotides, the CDR3 is TGTGCCAGCTCACCCCTCGGGCAGGGATACAATGAGCAGTTCTTC. Its translation is CASSPLGQGYNEQFF.

V usage is TRBV29-1 and J usage is TRBJ1-1, with no clear D. Germline lookup yields CDR1 SQVTM and CDR2 ANQGSEA. This CDR3 contains 14 residues. The ends were cut back, 3 bases at V and 0 bases at J, with 11 bases in the middle. The CDR3 sequence: CSVDRTGMNTEAFF. The CDR3 DNA reads as TGCAGCGTTGATCGGACGGGAATGAACACTGAAGCTTTCTTT.

The CDR3 loop is CASSFMGGVTEAFF. CDR3 in DNA: TGTGCCAGCAGTTTCATGGGGGGCGTAACTGAAGCTTTCTTT. This chain connects TRBV12-3 or TRBV12-4 to TRBJ1-1; D perhaps matches TRBD1 (6 bases). There are 14 residues in the CDR3. The V gene lost 3 bases and the J gene lost 5 bases, with 13 bases spanning the gap.

The chain is built from TRBV6-5 and TRBJ2-1; 12 bases are shared with TRBD1. The CDR3 length is 14 residues. Germline V gene lookup returns CDR1 MNHEY and CDR2 SVGAGI. The J segment lost 10 bases and the V segment lost 6 bases, leaving 7 bases of the junction unmatched. CDR3 in DNA: TGTGCCAGCAGGCGGGGGACAGGGGGCTACGAGCAGTTCTTC. It encodes CASRRGTGGYEQFF.

The V gene is TRBV3-1, the J gene TRBJ2-1, with TRBD2 matching over 7 bases. J was trimmed by 5 bases and V by 7 bases; bases with no gene match: 14. Germline CDR1 reads LGHDT; CDR2 reads YNNKEL (reference sequence). There are 16 residues in the CDR3. The CDR3 DNA reads TGTGCCAGCATGGCGCACGTTGCTAGCGGAAACAATGAGCAGTTCTTC. This sequence encodes CASMAHVASGNNEQFF.

This clonotype was recorded once. J is TRBJ2-4 and V is TRBV12-5; TRBD2 matches at 7 bases. The J call is uncertain, as TRBJ2-7 better fits the DNA end. Germline V gene data show CDR1 as LGHNT and CDR2 as FRNRAP. The CDR3 is made up of 15 amino acids. The CDR3 loop reads CASGLGAGDGYEQYF. The CDR3, as DNA: TGTGCTAGTGGTTTGGGGGCGGGAGACGGCTACGAGCAGTACTTC.

This clonotype occurred a few times. V gene TRBV28 combines with J gene TRBJ2-1, with D possibly TRBD1 on 6 matching bases. V lost 5 bases to trimming and J lost 10 bases, with 15 bases between them. This CDR3 is built from 13 residues. Germline V gives CDR1 MDHEN, CDR2 SYDVKM. The CDR3 sequence is CASSAGQLREQFF. CDR3 bases: TGTGCCAGCAGTGCAGGACAGCTCAGGGAGCAGTTCTTC.

The rearrangement uses TRBV20-1 and TRBJ2-1; D is perhaps TRBD1 (8 bases). In germline, CDR1 is DFQATT, CDR2 SNEGSKA (reference sequence). V dropped 6 bases and J dropped 8 bases, with 26 bases sitting between them. The CDR3 is made up of 16 amino acids. The CDR3 loop is CSAGEGVRQGRYEQFF. The CDR3 bases are TGCAGTGCCGGGGAGGGAGTAAGACAGGGGAGGTATGAGCAGTTCTTC.

Only one count was recorded for this clonotype. J is TRBJ2-5 and V is TRBV29-1; D not resolved. Trimming stripped 2 bases from V and 2 bases from J, with 12 bases between. Germline lookup yields CDR1 SQVTM and CDR2 ANQGSEA. The CDR3 has 14 residues. CDR3 coding DNA: TGCAGCGTTGAACCCCGAGCAGATCAAGAGACCCAGTACTTC. Translation gives CSVEPRADQETQYF.

The chain combines TRBV11-2 with TRBJ2-5; weak D call: TRBD2 (5 bases). Germline CDR1 SGHAT, CDR2 FQNNGV. V was shortened by 4 bases and J by 4 bases, with 19 bases between the two germline ends. This CDR3 is 16 amino acids long. CDR3 in DNA: TGTGCCAGCAGCTCTCAACCTCGGGCTAGCAGAGAGACCCAGTACTTC. Translated, it gives CASSSQPRASRETQYF.

This clonotype has just one count. The chain combines TRBV15 with TRBJ2-1; D uncertain. The end of the DNA aligns better with TRBJ2-7, so the J call may be wrong. Germline V gives CDR1 LNHNV, CDR2 YYDKDF (reference sequence). The CDR3 spans 14 residues. The CDR3: CATSSGRSYNEQYF. CDR3 coding DNA: TGTGCCACCTCGTCGGGCCGTTCCTACAATGAGCAGTACTTC.

The J gene is TRBJ1-2, the V gene TRBV2; TRBD1 aligns across 7 bases. CDR1 is SNHLY, CDR2 FYNNEI, per germline. The CDR3 has 13 residues. J lost 6 bases, V lost 3 bases, and 4 bases had no gene match. In DNA, the CDR3 is TGTGCCAGCAGTGAGCAGGGGGGGGATGGCTACACCTTC. This translates into CASSEQGGDGYTF.

This rearrangement joins TRBV15 to TRBJ2-7; D remains unclear. The CDR3 is made up of 16 amino acids. V gave up 5 bases and J gave up 2 bases, with 19 bases separating them. In germline, CDR1 is LNHNV, CDR2 YYDKDF (reference sequence). CDR3 sequence: CATSGIPTRAAYEQYF. CDR3 DNA sequence: TGTGCCACCAGCGGGATCCCAACAAGGGCCGCCTACGAGCAGTACTTC.

The CDR3 region is CASSESVNRYAYF. The CDR3 DNA sequence: TGTGCCAGCAGTGAATCAGTGAACAGATACGCGTATTTT. The genes are TRBV6-1 and TRBJ2-3; D is unclear. Germline V gene lookup returns CDR1 MNHNS and CDR2 SASEGT. The CDR3 spans 13 residues. V was cut by 2 bases and J by 14 bases, with 17 bases left in between.

J is TRBJ2-4 and V is TRBV24-1; 8 nucleotides match TRBD1. V shed 4 bases and J 12 bases; nucleotides not matched to a gene: 10. Per germline, CDR1 KGHDR and CDR2 SFDVKD. This CDR3 is built from 14 residues. CDR3 coding DNA: TGTGCCACCAGTGACACAACCGGGACAGGTCGTCAGTACTTC. Its protein product is CATSDTTGTGRQYF.

This clonotype has ten or more counts. This chain links TRBV15 with TRBJ2-5, with D possibly matching TRBD2 (7 bases). This CDR3 is 13 amino acids long. From germline, CDR1 is LNHNV and CDR2 YYDKDF (reference sequence). Deletions cut 5 bases from V and 5 bases from J, with 12 bases between. DNA of the CDR3: TGTGCCACCAGCGAGAGGGGGGGGGAGACCCAGTACTTC. Translated, it gives CATSERGGETQYF.

The rearrangement joins TRBV28 to TRBJ1-2; D ambiguous. Germline V gene lookup returns CDR1 MDHEN and CDR2 SYDVKM. Trimming took 7 bases from V and 4 from J, leaving 19 bases between them. This CDR3 spans 15 amino acids. In DNA, the CDR3 is TGTGCCAGCACCTTGGGCGCCGGGCTACCCTATGGCTACACCTTC. Translation: CASTLGAGLPYGYTF.

This clonotype was found a few times. Here the CDR3 DNA reads TGTGCCAGCAGTCCCCCGGGGTTCAGTTCTGGGGCCAACGTCCTGACTTTC. This gives the protein CASSPPGFSSGANVLTF. V is TRBV28 and J is TRBJ2-6; D is perhaps TRBD2 (5 bases). The CDR3 consists of 17 residues. The germline V and J ends were trimmed by 5 bases and 1 base, with 15 bases remaining between them. CDR1 is MDHEN and CDR2 is SYDVKM in the germline V gene. The full variable domain, its missing parts supplied by reference TRBV28 and TRBJ2-6, is DVKVTQSSRYLVKRTGEKVFLECVQDMDHENMFWYRQDPGLGLRLIYFSYDVKMKEKGDIPEGYSVSREKKERFSLILESASTNQTSMYLCASSPPGFSSGANVLTFGAGSRLTVL.

The V and J genes are TRBV20-1 and TRBJ1-2; D is uncertain. This CDR3 region has 12 residues. The V and J ends lost 0 bases and 12 bases respectively, with 14 bases between them. Germline values: CDR1 DFQATT, CDR2 SNEGSKA (reference sequence). The CDR3 DNA is TGCAGTGCTAGAGATTCGGGCACGGCCCACACCTTC. Translated: CSARDSGTAHTF.

This clonotype has only one observation. The J gene is TRBJ2-1, the V gene TRBV5-1, with D possibly TRBD2 on 6 matching bases. The germline CDR1 and CDR2 sequences are SGHRS and YFSETQ. The CDR3 has 15 residues. Trimming left V 0 bases short and J 7 bases short, with 14 bases between. CDR3 coding DNA: TGCGCCAGCAGCTTGGAACGTCCGGGGGTGAATGAGCAGTTCTTC. Translated: CASSLERPGVNEQFF.